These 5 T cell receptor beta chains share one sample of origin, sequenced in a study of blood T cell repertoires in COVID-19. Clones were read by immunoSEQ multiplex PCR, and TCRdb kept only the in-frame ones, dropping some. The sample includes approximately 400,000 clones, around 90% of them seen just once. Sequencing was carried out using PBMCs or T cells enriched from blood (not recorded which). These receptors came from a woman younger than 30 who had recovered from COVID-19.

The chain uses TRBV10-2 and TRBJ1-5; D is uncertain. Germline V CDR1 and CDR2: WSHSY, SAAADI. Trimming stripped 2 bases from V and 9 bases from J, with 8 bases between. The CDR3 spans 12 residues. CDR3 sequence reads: CASSEPSRPQHF. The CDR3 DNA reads TGCGCCAGCAGTGAGCCTTCGCGGCCCCAGCATTTT.

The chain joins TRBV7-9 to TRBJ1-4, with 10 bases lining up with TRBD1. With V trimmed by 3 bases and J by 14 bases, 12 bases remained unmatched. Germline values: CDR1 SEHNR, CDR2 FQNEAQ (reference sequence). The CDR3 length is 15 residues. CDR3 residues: CASSLVGTGVKQLFF. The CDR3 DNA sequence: TGTGCCAGCAGCTTGGTGGGGACAGGGGTGAAGCAGCTGTTTTTT.

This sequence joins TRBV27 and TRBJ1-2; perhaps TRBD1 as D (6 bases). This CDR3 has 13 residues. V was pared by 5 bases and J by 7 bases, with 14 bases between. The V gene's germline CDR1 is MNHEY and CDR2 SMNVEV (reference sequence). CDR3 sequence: CASSPYRVSGYTF. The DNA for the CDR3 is TGTGCCAGCAGTCCGTACAGGGTCTCTGGCTACACCTTC.

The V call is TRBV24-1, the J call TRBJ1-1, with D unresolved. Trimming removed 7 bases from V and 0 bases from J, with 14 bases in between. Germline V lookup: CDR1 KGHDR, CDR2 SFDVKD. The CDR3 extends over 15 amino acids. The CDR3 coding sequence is TGTGCCACCAGATCAACAAGGACTATGAACACTGAAGCTTTCTTT. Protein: CATRSTRTMNTEAFF.

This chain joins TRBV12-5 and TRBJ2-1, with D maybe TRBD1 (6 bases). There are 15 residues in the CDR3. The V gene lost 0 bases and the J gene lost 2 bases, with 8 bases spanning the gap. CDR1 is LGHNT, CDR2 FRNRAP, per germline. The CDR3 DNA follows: TGTGCTAGTGGTTTGGTACAGGGCCCCTACAATGAGCAGTTCTTC. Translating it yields CASGLVQGPYNEQFF.